Described below is a single T cell receptor beta chain sequence and its context. Its antigen is not known. This sample was included in a study of tumor-infiltrating lymphocytes in primary liver carcinoma. Study-wide results and caveats: Bulk unsorted sampling precluded comparing CD4+ and CD8+ repertoires. Researchers found tumor-adjacent and tumor-blood pairs overlapped less than tumor region pairs.

The germline gives CDR1 ENHRY, CDR2 SYGVKD. V lost 0 bases and J 4 bases, leaving 16 bases between the germline ends. The CDR3 length is 16 residues. The study extracted blood RNA from unsorted whole blood and also extracted germline DNA. TCR beta cDNA was made from roughly 500 ng total RNA with a constant-region primer. Employing slightly modified ARM-PCR, three nested multiplex PCR rounds were run, and these gave rise to the TCR beta libraries. In the first two PCR rounds, TRBV1-TRBV30 forward primers were paired with a C-beta reverse primer, and each round lasted approximately 10 cycles. From the multiplex PCR reads, TCRdb called clonotypes with MiXCR, one entry per CDR3 protein. Altogether roughly 180,000 distinct CDR3 sequences are present, 60% being singletons, with the ten largest covering about 72%.

This sequence joins TRBV10-3 and TRBJ2-7; D may be TRBD2 (5 bases). Sequenced: peripheral blood. The sequence derives from a man aged 35 to 55 with primary liver carcinoma and hepatitis B virus infection. As DNA, the CDR3 is TGTGCCATCAGTGAGTCTGGAGACGGGAAGCTTTACGAGCAGTACTTC. This sequence encodes CAISESGDGKLYEQYF.